Presented here are 8 T cell receptor beta chains from one specimen sequenced in a study of shared clonotypes between healthy human individuals. Cells designated naive CD8 were CD45RO-negative and were positively selected for CCR7, with terminally differentiated effector memory CD45RA+ cells excluded. Clones were read by immunoSEQ multiplex PCR, and TCRdb kept only the in-frame ones, dropping some. The table lists hundreds of thousands of clones, approximately 96% of them singletons. Sequenced: naive CD8+ T cells sorted from blood. These receptors were collected from a woman aged 25 to 39 in good health.

The chain joins TRBV7-9 to TRBJ2-7, with D uncertain. V shed 2 bases and J shed 2 bases, with 7 bases lying between them. This CDR3 region has 13 residues. CDR1 SEHNR and CDR2 FQNEAQ come from the germline V gene (reference sequence). The DNA for the CDR3 is TGTGCCAGCAGCTTATTCGGCCCCTACGAGCAGTACTTC. It encodes CASSLFGPYEQYF.

V is TRBV27 and J is TRBJ2-1; 7 nucleotides agree with TRBD2. J was trimmed by 8 bases and V by 5 bases; bases with no gene match: 12. The CDR3 consists of 15 residues. Germline V gene lookup returns CDR1 MNHEY and CDR2 SMNVEV (reference sequence). CDR3 residues: CASSITSGGGHEQFF. In DNA, the CDR3 is TGTGCCAGCAGTATTACCTCGGGGGGAGGCCATGAGCAGTTCTTC.

CDR3 DNA: TGCGCCAGCAGCTTGGTGGGGCAGGGGGCGTCCTACGAGCAGTACTTC. Translating it yields CASSLVGQGASYEQYF. The chain joins TRBV5-1 to TRBJ2-7; TRBD1 matches 8 bases. The germline gives CDR1 SGHRS, CDR2 YFSETQ. This CDR3 region has 16 residues. The junction had 6 bases not matched to a gene; V was cut back by 0 bases and J by 1 base.

V gene TRBV7-7 combines with J gene TRBJ2-7; TRBD1 agrees at 8 bases. The CDR3 is 13 residues long. V lost 5 bases, J lost 4 bases, and 4 bases stayed unmatched. The germline V gene encodes CDR1 SSHAT and CDR2 FNYEAQ (reference sequence). The CDR3 bases are TGTGCCAGCAGCATCGGACAGGGTTACGAGCAGTACTTC. Translating gives CASSIGQGYEQYF.

The chain has TRBV28 and TRBJ2-7; D not resolved. The ends were cut back, 2 bases at V and 4 bases at J, with 3 bases in the middle. The germline CDR1 and CDR2 sequences are MDHEN and SYDVKM. The CDR3 is made up of 11 amino acids. The CDR3: CASSLMYEQYF. The CDR3 DNA reads as TGTGCCAGCAGTTTAATGTACGAGCAGTACTTC.

CDR3 in amino acids: CASSSRSGNTIYF. In DNA, the CDR3 is TGTGCCAGCAGCTCTCGCTCTGGAAACACCATATATTTT. The genes are TRBV5-5 and TRBJ1-3; no definite D call. CDR1 is SGHKS, CDR2 YYEKEE, per germline (reference sequence). The CDR3 has 13 residues. The germline V and J ends were trimmed by 3 bases and 0 bases, with 4 bases remaining between them.

The chain joins TRBV7-8 to TRBJ2-5; 13 bases match TRBD2. Per germline, CDR1 SGHVS and CDR2 FQNEAQ. The CDR3 spans 19 residues. V shed 0 bases and J 4 bases; nucleotides not matched to a gene: 11. Here the CDR3 DNA reads TGTGCCAGCAGCTTAGCCTGGACTAGCGGGAGAGCCCAAAGAGAGACCCAGTACTTC. Protein sequence: CASSLAWTSGRAQRETQYF.

The V and J genes are TRBV13 and TRBJ2-2; a weak D match, TRBD2 (5 bases). Trimming took off 1 base at V and 1 base at J, with 10 bases between the two ends. Germline V gene lookup returns CDR1 PRHDT and CDR2 FYEKMQ (reference sequence). This CDR3 region has 16 residues. CDR3 residues: CASSLESSKNTGELFF. In nucleotides, the CDR3 is TGTGCCAGCAGCTTAGAGTCTAGCAAGAACACCGGGGAGCTGTTTTTT.